This is a list of T cell receptor beta chains from one sample in a study of radiation and T cells in renal cell carcinoma. TCRdb's copy holds only in-frame clones and misses some; the assay was immunoSEQ multiplex PCR. Of 75,000 to 90,000 clones listed, 70% to 90% are singletons. The sequencing here drew on blood, taken from a patient whose treatment included radiotherapy and nephrectomy. The receptor set was obtained from a woman between 65 and 79 years old with renal cell carcinoma. Each CDR3 is given with its conserved first and last residue. The D gene is left open where the match is weak. Not every row has a clone size; where given, it reads once, few, many or a size class.

clone size,V gene,J gene,D gene,CDR3 DNA,CDR3 protein
few,TRBV5-1,TRBJ1-1,.,TGCGCCAGCAGCTTGGCGGGAAGGGCTGAAGCTTTCTTT,CASSLAGRAEAFF
.,TRBV4-3,TRBJ1-1,.,TGCGCCAGCAGCCAAGATTATGGCATGCCCACTGAAGCTTTCTTT,CASSQDYGMPTEAFF
.,TRBV28,TRBJ2-7,TRBD1,TGTGCCAGCAGTTTTTCCGGGACAGGGACCTACGAGCAGTACTTC,CASSFSGTGTYEQYF
few,TRBV6-5,TRBJ1-4,.,TGTGCCAGCAGGGGAGGGGTAAGGGAAAAACTGTTTTTT,CASRGGVREKLFF
.,TRBV11-3,TRBJ1-6,.,TGTGCCAGCAGCTTATCAAGGGATACTTCACCCCTCCACTTT,CASSLSRDTSPLHF
.,TRBV28,TRBJ2-3,TRBD2,TGTGCCAGCAGGATTGAGCGGGGGCTCACAGATACGCAGTATTTT,CASRIERGLTDTQYF
.,TRBV5-1,TRBJ2-5,TRBD2,TGCGCCAGCAGCTCGCTAGCGGGGGGCTCCCAAGAGACCCAGTACTTC,CASSSLAGGSQETQYF
.,TRBV7-9,TRBJ2-3,TRBD2,TGTGCCAGCAGCTACAGGACTAGCGGGGGGGCAGATACGCAGTATTTT,CASSYRTSGGADTQYF
.,TRBV2,TRBJ1-5,TRBD1,TGTGCCAGCAGTGGACAGGGGTCTGGGGATCAGCCCCAGCATTTT,CASSGQGSGDQPQHF
once,TRBV10-3,TRBJ2-2,TRBD2,TGTGCCGTACGGACTAGCGGGGGGAACACCGGGGAGCTGTTTTTT,CAVRTSGGNTGELFF
.,TRBV5-1,TRBJ2-1,TRBD2,TGCGCCAGCAGCTTCCTAGCGGGGGGAAACTCCTACAATGAGCAGTTCTTC,CASSFLAGGNSYNEQFF
.,TRBV5-3,TRBJ2-7,.,TGTGCCAGAAGCTTTCCAGGGCCAGGGGGGACTGGCGAGCAGTACTTC,CARSFPGPGGTGEQYF
.,TRBV14,TRBJ1-1,TRBD1,TGTGCCAGCAGCGTACAGGGGGCTATATCTGAAGCTTTCTTT,CASSVQGAISEAFF
.,TRBV19,TRBJ2-3,.,TGTGCCAGTAGTATAGGGGGGGCAGGAAGCACAGATACGCAGTATTTT,CASSIGGAGSTDTQYF
.,TRBV5-4,TRBJ2-1,TRBD1,TGTGCCAGCAGCCCAGGACAGGGGGCCTACAATGAGCAGTTCTTC,CASSPGQGAYNEQFF
.,TRBV18,TRBJ1-2,.,TGTGCCAGCTCTCTCCGGGACGGATATAACTATGGCTACACCTTC,CASSLRDGYNYGYTF
.,TRBV29-1,TRBJ2-5,.,TGCAGCGTTGAAGCAGGGCGGATAGGGGAGACCCAGTACTTC,CSVEAGRIGETQYF
.,TRBV9,TRBJ2-3,.,TGTGCCAGCAGCGTAGAACAGGGCCCCACAGATACGCAGTATTTT,CASSVEQGPTDTQYF
.,TRBV7-2,TRBJ2-3,TRBD1,TGTGCCAGCAGCCGGACAGGGGGGAACACAGATACGCAGTATTTT,CASSRTGGNTDTQYF
.,TRBV5-1,TRBJ2-5,.,TGCGCCAGCAGCTTGGGTATACTTCAAGAGACCCAGTACTTC,CASSLGILQETQYF
.,TRBV5-1,TRBJ2-7,.,TGCGCCAGCAGCTTGTCTCCGGAGTACGAGCAGTACTTC,CASSLSPEYEQYF
.,TRBV10-3,TRBJ2-3,.,TGTGCCATCAGTGACAGAGGGTTGGCAGATACGCAGTATTTT,CAISDRGLADTQYF
once,TRBV6-1,TRBJ1-5,.,TGTGCCAGCAGTGAGAATCAGCCCCAGCATTTT,CASSENQPQHF
.,TRBV28,TRBJ1-6,.,TGTGCCACTTCGGGCTCCTTTACCACCTCTCCCCATTCACCCCTCCACTTT,CATSGSFTTSPHSPLHF
once,TRBV5-1,TRBJ2-7,TRBD2,TGCGCCAGCAGATTAGCGGGAGGGAACGAGCAGTACTTC,CASRLAGGNEQYF
.,TRBV9,TRBJ2-2,.,TGTGCCAGCAGCCCCGGTCATTACACCGGGGAGCTGTTTTTT,CASSPGHYTGELFF
.,TRBV28,TRBJ1-5,.,TGTGCCAGCAGCCCGATGGACAGTAGCAATCAGCCCCAGCATTTT,CASSPMDSSNQPQHF
.,TRBV6-6,TRBJ2-7,.,TGTGCCAGCAGTTACTCTTCGGACATCTACGAGCAGTACTTC,CASSYSSDIYEQYF
.,TRBV19,TRBJ2-2,.,TGTGCCAGTAGCCCACAGGGCATGGGCACCGGGGAGCTGTTTTTT,CASSPQGMGTGELFF
once,TRBV6-6,TRBJ2-3,.,TGTGCCAGCATTTACGGGCCCACAGATACGCAGTATTTT,CASIYGPTDTQYF
.,TRBV27,TRBJ2-5,TRBD2,TGTGCCAGCAGTCACTTAGCGGGGGGGCCCCAAGAGACCCAGTACTTC,CASSHLAGGPQETQYF
.,TRBV14,TRBJ2-5,TRBD2,TGTGCCAGCAGCCAAAGAGCGGGGGGGCAAGAGACCCAGTACTTC,CASSQRAGGQETQYF
.,TRBV7-3,TRBJ2-7,.,TGTGCCAGCAGCTCAGAACCAGGCCACGAGCAGTACTTC,CASSSEPGHEQYF
.,TRBV5-6,TRBJ2-7,.,TGTGCCAGCAGCTCAGGGAACGGCGAGCAGTACTTC,CASSSGNGEQYF
.,TRBV15,TRBJ1-1,TRBD1,TGTGCCACCAGCAGAGGGGGACAGACGAACACTGAAGCTTTCTTT,CATSRGGQTNTEAFF
.,TRBV5-8,TRBJ1-5,.,TGTGCCAGCAGCTCCAGCGACATATATCAGCCCCAGCATTTT,CASSSSDIYQPQHF
.,TRBV7-9,TRBJ2-3,TRBD2,TGTGCCACCAATAGCGGGGGGGTCACAGATACGCAGTATTTT,CATNSGGVTDTQYF